The 8 T cell receptor beta chains reported below all come from one sample, sequenced in a study of T cell clonotyping in hematopoietic cell transplantation. Sequenced by immunoSEQ multiplex PCR; TCRdb stores in-frame clones only, minus some. Here the sample spans about 76,000 clones, 96% being singletons. Noted time point: recipient sample about 28 days before transplant, after cytoreduction. Sequencing used peripheral blood mononuclear cells, obtained before stem cell transplant. Receptors originate from a woman aged 45-65 years with acute myeloid leukemia. Some clones in this sample may be carry-over from other donors' samples.

J is TRBJ2-7 and V is TRBV5-6; 10 bases agree with TRBD2. The V and J ends lost 0 bases and 2 bases, in that order; junction bases with no gene match: 2. Looked up from germline, CDR1 is SGHDT and CDR2 is YYEEEE. CDR3 length equals 15 residues. The CDR3 DNA sequence: TGTGCCAGCAGCTTGGTGCTAGCGGGAGCCTACGAGCAGTACTTC. This encodes CASSLVLAGAYEQYF.

The V and J genes are TRBV5-1 and TRBJ2-6, with D unresolved. With 2 bases removed from V and 0 bases from J, the gap between germline ends came to 9 bases. CDR1 is SGHRS and CDR2 is YFSETQ in the germline V gene. CDR3 length equals 16 residues. The CDR3 region has the DNA TGCGCCAGCAGCTTACCTACTGACTCTGGGGCCAACGTCCTGACTTTC. This codes for CASSLPTDSGANVLTF.

This chain joins TRBV11-2 and TRBJ1-1, with D uncertain. Trimming pared 6 bases from V and 0 bases from J, leaving 20 bases between. This CDR3 contains 17 residues. Per the germline V gene, CDR1 is SGHAT and CDR2 is FQNNGV. The CDR3 region has the DNA TGTGCCAGCAGGCGTATAGTCGGTCCCTCTTTGAACACTGAAGCTTTCTTT. This translates into CASRRIVGPSLNTEAFF.

The sample holds one count of this clone. V usage is TRBV10-3 and J usage is TRBJ1-2; D is ambiguous. This CDR3 has 14 amino acids. V lost 3 bases, J lost 3 bases, and 11 bases lay in between. Germline V gene lookup returns CDR1 ENHRY and CDR2 SYGVKD. This CDR3 reads CAISDSTDDYGYTF. CDR3 in DNA: TGTGCCATCAGTGACTCTACAGACGACTATGGCTACACCTTC.

The rearrangement uses TRBV29-1 and TRBJ1-1; TRBD1 aligns across 7 bases. V shed 2 bases and J 4 bases; nucleotides not matched to a gene: 4. Germline loops: CDR1 SQVTM, CDR2 ANQGSEA. The CDR3 consists of 13 residues. The CDR3 sequence: CSVELRQGTEAFF. Written as DNA, the CDR3 is TGCAGCGTTGAATTGCGACAGGGCACTGAAGCTTTCTTT.

The chain recombines TRBV25-1 with TRBJ2-1; D is possibly TRBD1 (6 bases). V lost 6 bases to trimming and J lost 4 bases, with 13 bases between them. Germline V CDR1 and CDR2: MGHDK, SYGVNS. There are 14 residues in the CDR3. DNA of the CDR3: TGTGCCAGCAGGGCCCGGGACATTTACAATGAGCAGTTCTTC. It encodes CASRARDIYNEQFF.

This sequence joins TRBV7-9 and TRBJ2-7; D possibly corresponds to TRBD2 (7 bases). Germline CDR1 and CDR2: SEHNR and FQNEAQ (reference sequence). Trimming took off 7 bases at V and 4 bases at J, with 14 bases between the two ends. The CDR3 has 13 amino acids. The CDR3 DNA is TGTGCCAGCACCAAAGGGGGGGATTACGAGCAGTACTTC. This codes for CASTKGGDYEQYF.

This sequence joins TRBV9 and TRBJ2-7; a possible D gene is TRBD2 (5 bases). In germline, CDR1 is SGDLS, CDR2 YYNGEE. V lost 0 bases and J 2 bases, leaving 24 bases between the germline ends. This CDR3 is 19 amino acids long. CDR3 region: CASSVEVRTCPSNTYEQYF. CDR3 nucleotides: TGTGCCAGCAGCGTAGAAGTTAGGACTTGCCCCTCTAACACCTACGAGCAGTACTTC.